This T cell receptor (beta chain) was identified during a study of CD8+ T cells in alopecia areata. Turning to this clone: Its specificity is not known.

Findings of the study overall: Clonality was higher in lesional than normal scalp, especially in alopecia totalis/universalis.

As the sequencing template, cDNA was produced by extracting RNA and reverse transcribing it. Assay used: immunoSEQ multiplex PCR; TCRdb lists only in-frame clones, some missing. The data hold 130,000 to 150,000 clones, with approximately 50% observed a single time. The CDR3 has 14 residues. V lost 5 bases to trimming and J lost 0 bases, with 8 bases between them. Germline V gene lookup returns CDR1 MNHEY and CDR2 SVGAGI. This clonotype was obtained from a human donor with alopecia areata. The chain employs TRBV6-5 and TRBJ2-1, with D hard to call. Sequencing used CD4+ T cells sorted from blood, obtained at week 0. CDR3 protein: CASSPRSSYNEQFF. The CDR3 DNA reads TGTGCCAGCAGTCCTAGGAGCTCCTACAATGAGCAGTTCTTC.